Presented here are 18 T cell receptor beta chains from one specimen sequenced in a study of human T cells and chemical hapten exposure. TCRdb independently ran MiXCR on the RACE reads; one entry per CDR3 protein. This sample carries about 160,000 distinct CDR3 sequences, around a quarter of them seen once, and the ten largest clones take 2.1%. Time point denoted: patch test 3, about 24 weeks after DPC sensitization. Treatment: therapeutic diphenylcyclopropenone sensitization with weekly scalp DPC. The starting material was whole blood, obtained in connection with sensitization to the hapten diphenylcyclopropenone (DPC). These TCRs come from a woman between 18 and 29 years old with alopecia areata. Some clones in this sample may be carry-over from other donors' samples.

The rearrangement joins TRBV5-1 to TRBJ2-4; D may be TRBD1 (6 bases). CDR3 length: 15 residues. CDR1 and CDR2 from the germline V gene are SGHRS and YFSETQ. V lost 0 bases and J lost 4, with 11 bases in between. In nucleotides, the CDR3 is TGCGCCAGCAGCTTGGCCTCAGGACAGAAAAACATTCAGTACTTC. Its protein is CASSLASGQKNIQYF.

The chain combines TRBV2 with TRBJ1-1; D unresolved. With 7 bases removed from V and 7 bases from J, the gap between germline ends came to 10 bases. Germline CDR1 is SNHLY and CDR2 is FYNNEI. The CDR3 is 11 amino acids. Written as DNA, the CDR3 is TGTGCCAGCACGGAAGCAGATGAAGCTTTCTTT. It codes for CASTEADEAFF.

The rearrangement uses TRBV20-1 and TRBJ2-5; 7 bases are shared with TRBD1. V trimming: 5 bases; J trimming: 6 bases; junction bases outside the gene matches: 6. The CDR3 has 12 residues. Germline-derived CDR1 and CDR2 are DFQATT and SNEGSKA (reference sequence). CDR3 nucleotide sequence: TGCAGTGCTCCGGGACAGTTCCAGACCCAGTACTTC. It specifies CSAPGQFQTQYF.

This clonotype was counted a few times. This rearrangement joins TRBV6-2 or TRBV6-3 to TRBJ2-1, with 9 nucleotides matching TRBD2. Germline CDR1 and CDR2: MNHEY and SVGEGT. The CDR3 length is 16 residues. Trimming cost V 4 bases and J 8 bases; bases outside gene matches: 12. The CDR3 loop reads CASSFSAGGPKYEQFF. As DNA, the CDR3 is TGTGCCAGCAGTTTCTCGGCGGGAGGGCCTAAGTATGAGCAGTTCTTC.

This clonotype was counted only a few times. V is TRBV6-6 and J is TRBJ2-7; 7 nucleotides agree with TRBD1. The CDR3 is 14 amino acids. Germline V lookup: CDR1 MNHNY, CDR2 SVGAGI (reference sequence). J lost 5 bases, V lost 6 bases, and 10 bases had no gene match. CDR3: CASSRTGEVDEQYF. In nucleotides, the CDR3 is TGTGCCAGCAGCCGAACAGGGGAAGTCGACGAGCAGTACTTC.

The V call is TRBV29-1, the J call TRBJ2-1; D is possibly TRBD2 (6 bases). V lost 4 bases, J lost 0 bases, and 16 bases lay in between. The CDR3 length is 16 residues. CDR1 and CDR2 (germline): SQVTM, ANQGSEA. The DNA of the CDR3 is TGCAGCGTTGTCGGCGGGGCGACTTACTCCTACAATGAGCAGTTCTTC. Translating gives CSVVGGATYSYNEQFF.

In DNA form, the CDR3 reads TGCGCCAGCAGGCTAGCGGGGAGCTCCTACAATGAGCAGTTCTTC. This translates into CASRLAGSSYNEQFF. This chain links TRBV10-2 with TRBJ2-1; TRBD2 aligns across 9 bases. The CDR3 is 15 residues long. After removal of 6 bases from V and 0 bases from J, the junction contained 3 bases not matched to a gene. The germline V gene encodes CDR1 WSHSY and CDR2 SAAADI.

This clonotype was seen a handful of times. This rearrangement joins TRBV10-3 to TRBJ2-3; 7 nucleotides match TRBD2. The CDR3 is made up of 15 amino acids. Germline V lookup: CDR1 ENHRY, CDR2 SYGVKD. Trimming cost V 6 bases and J 2 bases; bases outside gene matches: 8. CDR3 in DNA: TGTGCCATCAGCACTAGCGACTCCAACACAGATACGCAGTATTTT. Translated, it gives CAISTSDSNTDTQYF.

The chain carries TRBV4-2 and TRBJ2-5, with D perhaps being TRBD1 or TRBD2 (6 bases each). V dropped 0 bases and J dropped 4 bases, with 12 bases sitting between them. Germline V lookup: CDR1 LGHNA, CDR2 YNFKEQ. This CDR3 is 15 amino acids long. This CDR3 reads CASSQDLRGRETQYF. The CDR3 region has the DNA TGTGCCAGCAGCCAAGATCTCCGGGGGCGAGAGACCCAGTACTTC.

The chain recombines TRBV29-1 with TRBJ1-3, with 7 bases aligning to TRBD1. V was clipped by 8 bases and J by 2 bases; unmatched bases: 9. CDR1 is SQVTM and CDR2 is ANQGSEA in the germline V gene. This CDR3 contains 14 residues. For the CDR3, the DNA is TGCAGCATATTACTGACAGGGACTGGAAACACCATATATTTT. Protein: CSILLTGTGNTIYF.

There are a few counts of this clonotype. This rearrangement joins TRBV12-3 or TRBV12-4 to TRBJ2-3, with D possibly being TRBD1 (6 bases). This CDR3 is 15 amino acids long. Trimming took 1 base from V and 3 from J, leaving 11 bases between them. The CDR3 loop reads CASSLVGARTDTQYF. The CDR3 coding sequence is TGTGCCAGCAGTTTAGTGGGGGCCCGGACAGATACGCAGTATTTT.

This clonotype was seen only a few times. The chain combines TRBV7-9 with TRBJ2-3; D remains unclear. The CDR3 totals 10 residues. Trimming removed 7 bases at V and 5 bases at J, with 4 bases between. CDR1 is SEHNR, CDR2 FQNEAQ, per germline (reference sequence). The CDR3 coding sequence is TGTGCCAGCACTGGAGATACGCAGTATTTT. It codes for CASTGDTQYF.

V and J are TRBV7-2 and TRBJ2-1; D gene unclear. The CDR3 runs to 14 residues. With 4 bases removed from V and 4 bases from J, the gap between germline ends came to 11 bases. The germline V gene has CDR1 SGHTA and CDR2 FQGNSA. CDR3 bases: TGTGCCAGCAGCTCAGATGGGTTTTACAATGAGCAGTTCTTC. Translated: CASSSDGFYNEQFF. Together with reference TRBV7-2 and TRBJ2-1, the CDR3 gives the full variable domain: GAGVSQSPSNKVTEKGKDVELRCDPISGHTALYWYRQSLGQGLEFLIYFQGNSAPDKSGLPSDRFSAERTGGSVSTLTIQRTQQEDSAVYLCASSSDGFYNEQFFGPGTRLTVL.

J is TRBJ2-7 and V is TRBV10-2, with TRBD1 identical over 9 bases. The germline V gene has CDR1 WSHSY and CDR2 SAAADI. The CDR3 is made up of 12 amino acids. The CDR3, as DNA: TGCTCTACCGGGACAGGGTCCTACGAGCAGTACTTC. Protein: CSTGTGSYEQYF.

This clonotype was observed a handful of times. The chain uses TRBV7-9 and TRBJ2-5; 7 nucleotides line up with TRBD1. Germline trimming cut 5 bases from V and 0 bases from J; bases unmatched to any gene: 3. The CDR3 is made up of 14 amino acids. Germline V gives CDR1 SEHNR, CDR2 FQNEAQ (reference sequence). In nucleotides, the CDR3 is TGTGCCAGCAGCCAGACAGGGAACCAAGAGACCCAGTACTTC. It encodes CASSQTGNQETQYF.

This clonotype was seen more than once but under ten times. The rearrangement joins TRBV6-5 to TRBJ1-1; 8 bases map to TRBD1. The CDR3 has 13 residues. Germline loops: CDR1 MNHEY, CDR2 SVGAGI. V was pared by 2 bases and J by 6 bases, with 2 bases of the junction left unmatched. The CDR3 DNA is TGTGCCAGCAGTTACCGGACAGGGTCTGAAGCTTTCTTT. As protein: CASSYRTGSEAFF.

V gene TRBV27 combines with J gene TRBJ2-4; the match to TRBD1 covers 7 bases. The V and J ends lost 4 bases and 0 bases, in that order; junction bases with no gene match: 3. The CDR3 has 15 amino acids. Germline-derived CDR1 and CDR2 are MNHEY and SMNVEV (reference sequence). The CDR3 spells CASSSTGLAKNIQYF. CDR3 DNA sequence: TGTGCCAGCAGTTCGACAGGGTTAGCCAAAAACATTCAGTACTTC.

The chain carries TRBV4-2 and TRBJ1-5; maybe TRBD1 (5 bases). Germline V lookup: CDR1 LGHNA, CDR2 YNFKEQ. CDR3 length: 17 amino acids. Deletions cut 0 bases from V and 2 bases from J, with 14 bases between. The DNA of the CDR3 is TGTGCCAGCAGCCAAGAGGCAGGGATCGAGGGCAATCAGCCCCAGCATTTT. Its protein product is CASSQEAGIEGNQPQHF.